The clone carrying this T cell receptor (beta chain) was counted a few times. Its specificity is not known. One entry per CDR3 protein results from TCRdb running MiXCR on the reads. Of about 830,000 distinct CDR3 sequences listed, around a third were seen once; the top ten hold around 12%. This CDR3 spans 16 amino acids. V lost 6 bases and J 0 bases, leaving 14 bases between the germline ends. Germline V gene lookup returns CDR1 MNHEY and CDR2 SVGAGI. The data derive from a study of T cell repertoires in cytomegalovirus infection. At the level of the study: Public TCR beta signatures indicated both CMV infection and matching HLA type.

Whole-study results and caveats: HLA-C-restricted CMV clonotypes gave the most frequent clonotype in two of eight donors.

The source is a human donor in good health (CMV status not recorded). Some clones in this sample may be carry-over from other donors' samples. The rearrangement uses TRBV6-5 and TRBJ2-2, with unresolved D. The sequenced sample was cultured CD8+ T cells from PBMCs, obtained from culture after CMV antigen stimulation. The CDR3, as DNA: TGTGCCAGCAGCCCCCCGGAGTGGACGAACACCGGGGAGCTGTTTTTT. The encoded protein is CASSPPEWTNTGELFF.